The TCR beta chain under discussion was sequenced for a study of T cells in women clearing cervical HPV infection. Some clones are missing from TCRdb's copy, which holds only in-frame ones; the method was immunoSEQ multiplex PCR. This listing includes 15,000 to 20,000 clones. Sequencing was performed on blood buffy coat. This clonotype was sampled from a woman aged 18 to 69 with a cervical HPV16 infection that either progressed to CIN3+ or cleared (not recorded which).

The CDR3 reads CAWSGGQGSNQPQHF. Partial CDR3 DNA: TGTGCCTGGAGTGGGGGGCAGGGGAGCAATCAGCCC. The genes are TRBV30 and TRBJ1-5, with a possible D match to TRBD1 (6 bases). Read coverage stops 3 residues before the CDR3 terminus; the germline J gene supplies the remainder. The CDR3 is 15 amino acids. Trimming took off 1 base at V and 1 base at J, with 11 bases between the two ends. Germline V gene sequence: CDR1 GTSNPN, CDR2 SVGIG (reference sequence).